One TCR beta chain is described in this entry. The antigen is undetermined. The identical CDR3 is also encoded by other nucleotide sequences in the sample. Germline CDR1 reads WSHSY; CDR2 reads SAAADI. V was pared by 2 bases and J by 7 bases, with 12 bases between. This CDR3 contains 14 residues. This sample stems from a study of cytomegalovirus exposure and HLA in healthy donors. For the study at large: Researchers previously reported finding about 110 million unique TCR beta sequences from 150 million to 200 million T cells. Study outcomes and limitations: Association with HLA alleles at 0.05 false discovery rate was found for approximately 18,000 TCR beta sequences in a later analysis. Reports indicated that the classifier achieved high specificity and sensitivity in diagnosing cytomegalovirus status. TCR association rates varied by HLA locus in a later analysis, with DRB1 highest and HLA-C lowest.

In the PCR, 60 Vbeta and 13 Jbeta primers were used. The method was immunoSEQ multiplex PCR; TCRdb's version includes in-frame clones alone and lacks a portion of them. The profile shows around 100,000 clones, 79% of them singletons. Sample: PBMCs. The sequence derives from a man between 45 and 60 years old in good health and CMV-seropositive. J is TRBJ1-3 and V is TRBV10-2; D might be TRBD1 (6 bases). CDR3 residues: CASSELGARNTIYF. CDR3 nucleotides: TGCGCCAGCAGTGAGCTGGGGGCGCGGAACACCATATATTTT.